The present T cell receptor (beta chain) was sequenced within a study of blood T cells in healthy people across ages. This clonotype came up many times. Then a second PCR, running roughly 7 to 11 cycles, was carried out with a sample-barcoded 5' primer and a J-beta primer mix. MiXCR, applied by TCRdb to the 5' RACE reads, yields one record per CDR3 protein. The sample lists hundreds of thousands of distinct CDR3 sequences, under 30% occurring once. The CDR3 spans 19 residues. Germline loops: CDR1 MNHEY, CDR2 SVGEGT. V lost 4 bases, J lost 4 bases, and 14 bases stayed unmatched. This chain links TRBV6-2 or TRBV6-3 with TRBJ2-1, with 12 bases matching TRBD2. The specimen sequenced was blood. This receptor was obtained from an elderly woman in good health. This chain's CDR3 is CASSFPASGGAFRYNEQFF. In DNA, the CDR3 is TGTGCCAGCAGTTTCCCGGCTAGCGGGGGGGCGTTTAGGTACAATGAGCAGTTCTTC.